In its sample, the clone carrying this TCR beta chain was seen once. What it recognizes is unknown. These data originate in a study of vaccination and CD4 T cells after COVID-19. Overall study context: Taking of post-vaccine samples occurred a median 72 days after dose two (range 14 to 241). Researchers treated cells with overlapping spike peptides taken from SARS-CoV-2, HCoV-NL63, HCoV-OC43 and HCoV-229E.

Sequence data for DNA of cultured CD4+ T cells were generated by the Oncomine TCR Beta short-read assay. TCRdb redid the calling of the PCR reads with MiXCR, one entry per CDR3 protein. The table records some 23,000 distinct CDR3 sequences, roughly 71% of them present only once. Per germline, CDR1 MNHNS and CDR2 SASEGT. Germline trimming cut 5 bases from V and 4 bases from J; bases unmatched to any gene: 18. The CDR3 length is 19 residues. Noted treatment: 10-day PBMC culture with coronavirus spike peptide pools or control peptides (ViraFEST assay). For ViraFEST, peptide pools expanded antigen-specific T cells, after which the TCRs were sequenced.

This chain links TRBV6-1 with TRBJ1-4; TRBD1 aligns across 8 bases. Sequencing was performed on CD4+ T cells from blood, cultured in vitro, taken after SARS-CoV-2 vaccination. The receptor's source is a human donor who received a COVID-19 vaccine. The CDR3, as DNA: TGTGCCAGCAGTATGGGAAGGAGTCAGGGGGCGTTCCTTAATGAAAAACTGTTTTTT. Translating it yields CASSMGRSQGAFLNEKLFF.